These T cell receptor beta chains were read from a single sample in a study of blood T cell repertoires in COVID-19. Data came from immunoSEQ multiplex PCR; TCRdb stores just in-frame clones and leaves some out. Of under 60,000 clones listed, 75% to 90% were seen once; the top ten hold under 60%. Source material: peripheral blood. These receptors originate from an older man with acute or convalescent COVID-19. Both conserved end residues are part of each CDR3. The size of a clone is reported for some rows only, either as once, few or many, or as a class for expanded clones.

size	V	J	CDR3
NA	TRBV19	TRBJ1-2	CASSLRTGSTLHYGYTF
once	TRBV27	TRBJ1-2	CASSLSQPSNYGYTF
NA	TRBV27	TRBJ1-5	CASNQGTSNQPQHF
NA	TRBV5-1	TRBJ2-7	CASSPGSGYEQYF
NA	TRBV9	TRBJ1-6	CASSREATNSPLHF
few	TRBV5-1	TRBJ2-7	CASSLVTGPTYEQYF
NA	TRBV30	TRBJ2-3	CAYTVSGVTDTQYF
NA	TRBV5-5	TRBJ1-5	CASSQEAGASNQPQHF
NA	TRBV12-3/TRBV12-4	TRBJ2-2	CASGGATGELFF
NA	TRBV6-1	TRBJ1-1	CASSVAGAGTEAFF
NA	TRBV7-9	TRBJ2-3	CASSSTGLSQYF
NA	TRBV29-1	TRBJ1-2	CSGETGIYGYTF
NA	TRBV6-2/TRBV6-3	TRBJ2-7	CASSYNLAGGPIYEQYF
NA	TRBV6-5	TRBJ2-1	CASSSNRGEVYNEQFF
NA	TRBV27	TRBJ1-2	CASRPDRAYGYTF
NA	TRBV18	TRBJ1-5	CASSEQYQPQHF
few	TRBV4-1	TRBJ2-1	CASSQVLGVAGGNEQFF
NA	TRBV7-2	TRBJ1-5	CASSGGMDQPQHF
NA	TRBV10-3	TRBJ2-2	CAIKRWGGPPPNTGELFF
once	TRBV5-6	TRBJ1-2	CASSWSMGADNYGYTF
NA	TRBV7-2	TRBJ1-2	CASRPTGAYGYTF
NA	TRBV30	TRBJ2-7	CAWSVANDSEQYF
NA	TRBV6-5	TRBJ1-2	CAHSGSSNYGYTF
NA	TRBV6-6	TRBJ1-1	CASSGGGSMNTEAFF
few	TRBV6-5	TRBJ1-1	CASSRLGQGAFF
NA	TRBV27	TRBJ2-3	CASSPNRGGRSSDTQYF
NA	TRBV10-3	TRBJ2-5	CAISNDRFRETQYF
once	TRBV3-1/TRBV3-2	TRBJ2-7	CASSQNPGLAASYEQYF
NA	TRBV29-1	TRBJ1-1	CSVVVQMNTEAFF
NA	TRBV7-2	TRBJ1-2	CASRPGTGADYTF
NA	TRBV9	TRBJ2-1	CASSVASGVGEQFF
NA	TRBV11-2	TRBJ2-3	CASSRGRSTDTQYF
few	TRBV4-1	TRBJ2-3	CASSQVYFSGPSTDTQYF
NA	TRBV19	TRBJ1-1	CASSTSTGGENTEAFF
NA	TRBV6-1	TRBJ1-4	CASSELQTGSEKLFF
few	TRBV7-2	TRBJ1-3	CASSLRERAGGNTIYF
few	TRBV27	TRBJ1-2	CASTTGNYGYTF
NA	TRBV5-1	TRBJ1-4	CASSLDRSNEKLFF
NA	TRBV11-2	TRBJ2-2	CASSLDRSGELFF
NA	TRBV5-4	TRBJ1-4	CASSRTGGGEKLFF
many	TRBV4-2	TRBJ2-1	CASSQEARSNEQFF
NA	TRBV7-2	TRBJ2-4	CASGDPWDRGAKNIQYF
NA	TRBV6-7	TRBJ1-2	CASSSGLYGYTF
NA	TRBV6-5	TRBJ1-1	CASSFGTGSEAFF
few	TRBV12-3/TRBV12-4	TRBJ1-5	CASSLYSQPQHF
NA	TRBV24-1	TRBJ2-1	CAIFSTESNEQFF
NA	TRBV7-2	TRBJ2-1	CASSLAGLNEQFF
NA	TRBV11-2	TRBJ2-7	CASSLVAGRIYEQYF
NA	TRBV5-4	TRBJ2-1	CASSFGLANEQFF